This T cell receptor beta chain was profiled in a study of cytotoxic CD8 clonotypes in ibrutinib-treated CLL. The overall study: Outcomes included around 24 partial and 2 complete responses; after median roughly 71 months, 14 stayed remitted and roughly twelve progressed.

Worth noting for this clone: Its cognate antigen is unknown.

In germline, CDR1 is MNHNS, CDR2 SASEGT. J lost 7 bases, V lost 7 bases, and 5 bases had no gene match. CDR3 size: 13 residues. Study-level findings and limits: For progressing versus sustained-remission patients, sampling times were not the same. Under therapy, public clonotypes either contracted or stayed stable, and they were uncommon.

Data came from immunoSEQ multiplex PCR; TCRdb stores just in-frame clones and leaves some out. The sample comprises 15,000 to 20,000 clones, around 63% of which are singletons, and over 15% rests with the top ten. This TCR derives from a human donor with chronic lymphocytic leukemia. The sample was PBMCs, taken before ibrutinib treatment. The V gene is TRBV6-1, the J gene TRBJ2-2, with 8 bases that match TRBD1. The CDR3 DNA is TGTGCCAGCATGGACAGGGAAAACGGGGAGCTGTTTTTT. It specifies CASMDRENGELFF.